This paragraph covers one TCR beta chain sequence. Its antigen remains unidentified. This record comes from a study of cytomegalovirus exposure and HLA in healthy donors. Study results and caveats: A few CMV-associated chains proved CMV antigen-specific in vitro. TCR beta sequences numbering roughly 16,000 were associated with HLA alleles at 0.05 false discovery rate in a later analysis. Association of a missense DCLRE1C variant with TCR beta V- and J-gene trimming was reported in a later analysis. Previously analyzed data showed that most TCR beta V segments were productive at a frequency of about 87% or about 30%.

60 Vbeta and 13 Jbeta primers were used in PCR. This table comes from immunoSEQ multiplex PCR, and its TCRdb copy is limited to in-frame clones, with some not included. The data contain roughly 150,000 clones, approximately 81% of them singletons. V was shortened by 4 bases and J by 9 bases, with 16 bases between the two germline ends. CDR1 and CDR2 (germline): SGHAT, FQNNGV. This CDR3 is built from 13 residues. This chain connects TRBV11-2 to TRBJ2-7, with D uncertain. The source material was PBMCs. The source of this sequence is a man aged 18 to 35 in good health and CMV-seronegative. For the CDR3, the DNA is TGTGCCAGCAGCTCAGACCACAGATCCGGGCAGTACTTC. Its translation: CASSSDHRSGQYF.